The rows below give T cell receptor beta chains drawn from one sample of a study of identical twins. TCRdb re-called the 5' RACE reads with MiXCR, one entry per CDR3 protein. The sample lists approximately 300,000 distinct CDR3 sequences; roughly 8.6% were seen once. These data also formed part of another study, on yellow fever vaccine responses in identical twins.

Input material: CD8+ T cells sorted from blood. These receptors all come from a woman under 30 in good health. Both conserved end residues are trimmed from each CDR3. Each record gives: CDR3 protein, clone size, J gene, V gene, D gene. A D gene is named only where the DNA matches it firmly. Some rows have no size entry. The others give once, few or many, or a class for an expanded clone.

CDR3: SARAFPGELF
size: many
J: TRBJ2-2
V: TRBV20-1
D: .

CDR3: ASSQAGGSYEQY
size: many
J: TRBJ2-7
V: TRBV4-1
D: TRBD2

CDR3: ASSLTVAGGYT
size: few
J: TRBJ1-2
V: TRBV7-3
D: .

CDR3: ASSLLQNEQF
size: many
J: TRBJ2-1
V: TRBV5-1
D: .

CDR3: ASSLGARNGYT
size: .
J: TRBJ1-2
V: TRBV7-9
D: .

CDR3: SARVLAGGADTQY
size: few
J: TRBJ2-3
V: TRBV20-1
D: TRBD2

CDR3: SVEGFTEAF
size: many
J: TRBJ1-1
V: TRBV29-1
D: .

CDR3: ASSQEQGTNTEAF
size: few
J: TRBJ1-1
V: TRBV4-3
D: .

CDR3: ASSGDLPTPRGFTDTQY
size: .
J: TRBJ2-3
V: TRBV12-3/TRBV12-4
D: .

CDR3: ASSVSGGTEAF
size: .
J: TRBJ1-1
V: TRBV9
D: .